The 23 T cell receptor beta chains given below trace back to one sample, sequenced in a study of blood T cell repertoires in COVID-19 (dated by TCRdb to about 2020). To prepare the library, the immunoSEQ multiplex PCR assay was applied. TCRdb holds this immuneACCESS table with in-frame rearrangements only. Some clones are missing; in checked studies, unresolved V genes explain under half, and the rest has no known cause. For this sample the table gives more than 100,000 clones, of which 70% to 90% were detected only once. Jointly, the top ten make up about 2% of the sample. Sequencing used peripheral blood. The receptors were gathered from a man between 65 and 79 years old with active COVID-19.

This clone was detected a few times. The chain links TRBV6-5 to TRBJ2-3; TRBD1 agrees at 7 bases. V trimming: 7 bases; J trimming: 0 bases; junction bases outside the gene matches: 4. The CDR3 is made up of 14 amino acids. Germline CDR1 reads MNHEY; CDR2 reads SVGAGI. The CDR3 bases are TGTGCCAGCAAAGGGACAGTCAGCACAGATACGCAGTATTTT. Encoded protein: CASKGTVSTDTQYF.

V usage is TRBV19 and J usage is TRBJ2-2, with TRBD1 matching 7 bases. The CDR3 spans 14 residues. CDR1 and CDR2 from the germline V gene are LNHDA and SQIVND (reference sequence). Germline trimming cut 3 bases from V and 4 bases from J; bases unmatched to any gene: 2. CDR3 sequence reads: CASSITGVTGELFF. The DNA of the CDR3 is TGTGCCAGTAGTATCACAGGGGTCACCGGGGAGCTGTTTTTT.

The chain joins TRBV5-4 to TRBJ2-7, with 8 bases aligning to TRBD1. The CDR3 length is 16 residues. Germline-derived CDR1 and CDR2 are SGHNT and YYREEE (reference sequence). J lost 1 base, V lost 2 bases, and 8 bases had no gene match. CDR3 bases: TGTGCCAGCAGCTTACAGGGGGGAACTAGGTCCTACGAGCAGTACTTC. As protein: CASSLQGGTRSYEQYF.

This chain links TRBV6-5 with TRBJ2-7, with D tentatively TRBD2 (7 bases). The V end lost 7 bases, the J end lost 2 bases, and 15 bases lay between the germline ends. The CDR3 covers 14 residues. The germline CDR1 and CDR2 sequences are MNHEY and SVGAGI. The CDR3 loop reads CASTNPGGPYEQYF. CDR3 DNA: TGTGCCAGCACCAACCCCGGGGGGCCCTACGAGCAGTACTTC.

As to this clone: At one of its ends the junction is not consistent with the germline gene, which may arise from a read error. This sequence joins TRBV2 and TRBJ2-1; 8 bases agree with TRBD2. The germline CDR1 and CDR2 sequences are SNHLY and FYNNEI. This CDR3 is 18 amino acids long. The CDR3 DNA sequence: TGTGCCAGCAGGGAAGCGGGGGCAATGTACACTCTCTACAATGAGCAGTTCTTC. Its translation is CASREAGAMYTLYNEQFF.

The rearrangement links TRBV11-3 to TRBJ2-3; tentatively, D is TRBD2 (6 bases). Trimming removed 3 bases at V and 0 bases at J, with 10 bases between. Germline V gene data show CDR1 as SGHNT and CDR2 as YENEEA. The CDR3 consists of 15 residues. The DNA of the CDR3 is TGTGCCAGCAGCTTCGGGCGGGGCAGCACAGATACGCAGTATTTT. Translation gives CASSFGRGSTDTQYF.

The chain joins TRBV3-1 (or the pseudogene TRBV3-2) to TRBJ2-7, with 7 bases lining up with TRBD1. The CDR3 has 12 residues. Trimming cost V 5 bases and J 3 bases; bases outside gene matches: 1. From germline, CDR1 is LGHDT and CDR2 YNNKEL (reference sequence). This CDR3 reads CASSDRDYEQYF. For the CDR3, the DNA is TGTGCCAGCAGCGACAGGGACTACGAGCAGTACTTC.

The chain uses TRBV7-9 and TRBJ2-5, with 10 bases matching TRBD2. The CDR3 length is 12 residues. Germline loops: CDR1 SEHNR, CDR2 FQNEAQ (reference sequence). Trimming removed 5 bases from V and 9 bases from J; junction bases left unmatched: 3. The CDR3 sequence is CASSPSGRAQYF. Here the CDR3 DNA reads TGTGCCAGCAGCCCAAGCGGGAGGGCCCAGTACTTC. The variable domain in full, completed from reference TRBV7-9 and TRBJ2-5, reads DTGVSQNPRHKITKRGQNVTFRCDPISEHNRLYWYRQTLGQGPEFLTYFQNEAQLEKSRLLSDRFSAERPKGSFSTLEIQRTEQGDSAMYLCASSPSGRAQYFGPGTRLLVL.

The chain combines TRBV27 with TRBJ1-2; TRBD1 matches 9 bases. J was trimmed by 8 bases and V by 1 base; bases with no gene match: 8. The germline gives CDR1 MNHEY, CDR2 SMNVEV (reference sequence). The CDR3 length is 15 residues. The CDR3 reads CASSLWGQGLEGYTF. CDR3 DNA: TGTGCCAGCAGTTTATGGGGACAGGGCCTTGAGGGCTACACCTTC.

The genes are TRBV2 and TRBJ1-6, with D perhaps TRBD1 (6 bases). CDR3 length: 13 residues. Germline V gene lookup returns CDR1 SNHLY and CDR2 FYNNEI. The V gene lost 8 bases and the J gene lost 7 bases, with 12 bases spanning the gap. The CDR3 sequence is CASETGTNSPLHF. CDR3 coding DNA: TGTGCCAGCGAGACGGGGACAAATTCACCCCTCCACTTT.

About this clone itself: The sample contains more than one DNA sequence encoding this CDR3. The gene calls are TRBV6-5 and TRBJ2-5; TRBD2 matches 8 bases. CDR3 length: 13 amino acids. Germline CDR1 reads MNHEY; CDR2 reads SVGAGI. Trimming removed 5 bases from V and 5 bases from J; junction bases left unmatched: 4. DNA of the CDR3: TGTGCCAGCAGTAGCGGGAGTGGGGAGACCCAGTACTTC. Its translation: CASSSGSGETQYF.

Here the CDR3 DNA reads TGTGCCAGCACCCTTACAGGGAACTATGGCTACACCTTC. This sequence encodes CASTLTGNYGYTF. The chain combines TRBV6-5 with TRBJ1-2, with D perhaps matching TRBD1 (6 bases). Trimming removed 7 bases at V and 2 bases at J, with 11 bases between. This CDR3 comprises 13 residues. Germline V gene data show CDR1 as MNHEY and CDR2 as SVGAGI.

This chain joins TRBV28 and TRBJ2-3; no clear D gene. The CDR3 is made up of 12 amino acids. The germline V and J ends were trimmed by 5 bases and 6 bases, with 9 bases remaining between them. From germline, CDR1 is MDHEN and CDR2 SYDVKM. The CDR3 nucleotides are TGTGCCAGCAGTCCAGATACGGATACGCAGTATTTT. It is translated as CASSPDTDTQYF.

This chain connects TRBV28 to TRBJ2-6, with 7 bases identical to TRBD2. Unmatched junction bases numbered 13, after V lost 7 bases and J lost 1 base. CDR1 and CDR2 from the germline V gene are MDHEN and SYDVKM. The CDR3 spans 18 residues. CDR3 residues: CASTPWVAGVSGANVLTF. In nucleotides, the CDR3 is TGTGCCAGCACTCCCTGGGTTGCGGGAGTGTCTGGGGCCAACGTCCTGACTTTC.

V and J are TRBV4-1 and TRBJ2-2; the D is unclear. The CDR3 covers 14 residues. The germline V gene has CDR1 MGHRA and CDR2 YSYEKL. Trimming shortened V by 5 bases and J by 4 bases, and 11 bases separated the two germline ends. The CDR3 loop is CASSLALATGELFF. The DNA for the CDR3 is TGCGCCAGCAGCTTAGCCTTGGCCACCGGGGAGCTGTTTTTT.

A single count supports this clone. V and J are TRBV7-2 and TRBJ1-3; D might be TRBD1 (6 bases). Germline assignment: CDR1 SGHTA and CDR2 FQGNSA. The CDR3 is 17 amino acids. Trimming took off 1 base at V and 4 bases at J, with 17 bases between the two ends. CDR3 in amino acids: CASSLGPGGGRGNTIYF. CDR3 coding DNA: TGTGCCAGCAGCTTAGGGCCTGGGGGCGGGAGAGGAAACACCATATATTTT.

As DNA, the CDR3 is TGTGCCAGTAGTTCCGGGACTAGCGGGAGTAGCGAGCAGTACTTC. It encodes CASSSGTSGSSEQYF. The chain recombines TRBV19 with TRBJ2-7; 14 bases are shared with TRBD2. This CDR3 region has 15 residues. With 5 bases clipped from V and 6 bases from J, the junction kept 6 bases outside the gene matches. Germline CDR1 is LNHDA and CDR2 is SQIVND (reference sequence).

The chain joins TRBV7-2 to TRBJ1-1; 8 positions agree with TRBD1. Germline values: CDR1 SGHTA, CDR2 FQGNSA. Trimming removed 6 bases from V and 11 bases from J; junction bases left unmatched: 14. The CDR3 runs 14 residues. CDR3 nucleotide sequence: TGTGCCAGCAGGGCGTATGACAGGGGAGTCGCTGCTTTCTTT. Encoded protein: CASRAYDRGVAAFF.

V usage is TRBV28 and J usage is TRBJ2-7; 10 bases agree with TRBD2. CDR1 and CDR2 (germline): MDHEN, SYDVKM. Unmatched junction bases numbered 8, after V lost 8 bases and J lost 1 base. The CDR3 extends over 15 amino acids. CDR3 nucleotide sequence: TGTGCCAGCCGATCTAGCGGGGGTGGGTCCTACGAGCAGTACTTC. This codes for CASRSSGGGSYEQYF.

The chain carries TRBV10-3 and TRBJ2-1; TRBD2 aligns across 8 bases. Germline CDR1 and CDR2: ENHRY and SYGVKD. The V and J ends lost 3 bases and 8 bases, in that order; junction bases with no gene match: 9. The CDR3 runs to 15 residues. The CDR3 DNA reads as TGTGCCATCAGTGACAGACAAGCGGGAGTCGATGAGCAGTTCTTC. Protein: CAISDRQAGVDEQFF.

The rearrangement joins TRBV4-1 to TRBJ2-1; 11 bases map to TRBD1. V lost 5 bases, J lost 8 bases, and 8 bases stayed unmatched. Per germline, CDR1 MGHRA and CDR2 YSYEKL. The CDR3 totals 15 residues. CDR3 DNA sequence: TGCGCCAGCAGCATCCGGGACAGGGGGGTCGATGAGCAGTTCTTC. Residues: CASSIRDRGVDEQFF.

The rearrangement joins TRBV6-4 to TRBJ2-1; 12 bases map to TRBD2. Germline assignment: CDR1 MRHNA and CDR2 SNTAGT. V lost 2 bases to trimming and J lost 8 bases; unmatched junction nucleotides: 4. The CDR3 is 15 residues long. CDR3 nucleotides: TGTGCCAGCAGTGACCTAGCGGGAGGGCCTTATGAGCAGTTCTTC. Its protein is CASSDLAGGPYEQFF.

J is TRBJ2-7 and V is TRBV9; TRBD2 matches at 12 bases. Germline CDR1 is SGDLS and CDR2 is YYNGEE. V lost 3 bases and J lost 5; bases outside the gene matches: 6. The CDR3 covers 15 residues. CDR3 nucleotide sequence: TGTGCCAGCAGCGCTAGCGGGAGGGCCGACGACGAGCAGTACTTC. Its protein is CASSASGRADDEQYF. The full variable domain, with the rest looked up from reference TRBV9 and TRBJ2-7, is DSGVTQTPKHLITATGQRVTLRCSPRSGDLSVYWYQQSLDQGLQFLIQYYNGEERAKGNILERFSAQQFPDLHSELNLSSLELGDSALYFCASSASGRADDEQYFGPGTRLTVT.